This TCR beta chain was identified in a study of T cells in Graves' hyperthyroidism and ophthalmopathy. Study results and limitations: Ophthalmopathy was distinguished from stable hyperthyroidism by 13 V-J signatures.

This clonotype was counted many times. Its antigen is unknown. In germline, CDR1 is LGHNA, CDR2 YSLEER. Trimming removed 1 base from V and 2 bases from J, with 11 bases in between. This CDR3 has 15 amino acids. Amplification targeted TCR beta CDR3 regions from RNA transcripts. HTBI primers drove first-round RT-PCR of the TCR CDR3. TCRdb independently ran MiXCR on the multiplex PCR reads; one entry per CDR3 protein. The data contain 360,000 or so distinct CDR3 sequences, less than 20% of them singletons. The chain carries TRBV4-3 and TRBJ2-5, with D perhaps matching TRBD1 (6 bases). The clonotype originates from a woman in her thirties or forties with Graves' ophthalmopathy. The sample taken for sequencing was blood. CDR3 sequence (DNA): TGCGCCAGCAGCCAAGGGGGGACAACGCAAGAGACCCAGTACTTC. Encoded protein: CASSQGGTTQETQYF.